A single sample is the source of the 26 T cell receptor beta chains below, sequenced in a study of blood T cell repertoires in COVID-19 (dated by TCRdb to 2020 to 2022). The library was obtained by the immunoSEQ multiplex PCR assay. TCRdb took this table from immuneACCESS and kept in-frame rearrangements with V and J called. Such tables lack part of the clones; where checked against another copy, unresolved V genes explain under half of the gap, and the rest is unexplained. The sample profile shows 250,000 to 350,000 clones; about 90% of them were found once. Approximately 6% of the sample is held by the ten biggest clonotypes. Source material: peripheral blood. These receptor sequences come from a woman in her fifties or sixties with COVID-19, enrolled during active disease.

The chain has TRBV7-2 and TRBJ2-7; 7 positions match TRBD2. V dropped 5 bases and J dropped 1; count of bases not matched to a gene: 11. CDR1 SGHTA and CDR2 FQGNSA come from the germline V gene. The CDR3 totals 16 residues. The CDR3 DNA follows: TGTGCCAGCAGCCTCGGGGGAGGGGCCGGGTCCTACGAGCAGTACTTC. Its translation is CASSLGGGAGSYEQYF.

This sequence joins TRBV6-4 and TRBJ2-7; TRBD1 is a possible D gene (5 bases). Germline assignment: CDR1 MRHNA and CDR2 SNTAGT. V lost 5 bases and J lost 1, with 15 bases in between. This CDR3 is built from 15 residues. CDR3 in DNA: TGTGCCAGCAGTTCGGAGTGGGGCCAATCCTACGAGCAGTACTTC. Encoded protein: CASSSEWGQSYEQYF.

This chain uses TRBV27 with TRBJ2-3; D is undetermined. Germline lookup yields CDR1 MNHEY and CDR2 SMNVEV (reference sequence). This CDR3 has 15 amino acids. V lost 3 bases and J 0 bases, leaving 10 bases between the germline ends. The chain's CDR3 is CASSFWASSTDTQYF. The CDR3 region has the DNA TGTGCCAGCAGTTTCTGGGCATCTAGCACAGATACGCAGTATTTT.

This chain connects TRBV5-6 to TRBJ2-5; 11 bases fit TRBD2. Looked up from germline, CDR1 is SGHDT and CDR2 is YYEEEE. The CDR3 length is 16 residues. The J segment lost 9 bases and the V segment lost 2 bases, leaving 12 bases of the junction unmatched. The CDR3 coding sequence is TGTGCCAGCAGCTTAGAGGGACTAGCGGAGCCATTGGCCCAGTACTTC. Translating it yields CASSLEGLAEPLAQYF.

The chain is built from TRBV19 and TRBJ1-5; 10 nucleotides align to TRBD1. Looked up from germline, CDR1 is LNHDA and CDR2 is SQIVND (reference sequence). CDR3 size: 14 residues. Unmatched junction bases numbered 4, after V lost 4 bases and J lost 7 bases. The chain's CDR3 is CASSRQGAGQPQHF. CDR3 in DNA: TGTGCCAGTAGTAGACAGGGGGCAGGCCAGCCCCAGCATTTT.

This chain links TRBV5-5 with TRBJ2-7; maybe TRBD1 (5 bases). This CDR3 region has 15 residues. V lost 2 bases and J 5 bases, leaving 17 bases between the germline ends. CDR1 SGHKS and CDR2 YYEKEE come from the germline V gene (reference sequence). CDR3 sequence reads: CASSFRPGSRDEQYF. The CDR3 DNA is TGTGCCAGCAGCTTTCGGCCAGGGTCAAGGGACGAGCAGTACTTC.

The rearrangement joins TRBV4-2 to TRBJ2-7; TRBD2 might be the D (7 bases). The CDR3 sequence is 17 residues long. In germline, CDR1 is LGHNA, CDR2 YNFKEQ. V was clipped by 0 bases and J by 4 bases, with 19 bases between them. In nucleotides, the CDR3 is TGTGCCAGCAGCCAAGATCGTAAGGGGGAGGGCCGGTACGAGCAGTACTTC. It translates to CASSQDRKGEGRYEQYF.

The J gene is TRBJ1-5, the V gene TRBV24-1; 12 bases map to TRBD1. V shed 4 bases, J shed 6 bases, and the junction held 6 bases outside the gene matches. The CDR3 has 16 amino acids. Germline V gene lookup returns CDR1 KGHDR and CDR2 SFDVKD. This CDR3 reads CATSERGTGGFQPQHF. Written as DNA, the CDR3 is TGTGCCACCAGTGAGCGCGGGACAGGGGGCTTTCAGCCCCAGCATTTT.

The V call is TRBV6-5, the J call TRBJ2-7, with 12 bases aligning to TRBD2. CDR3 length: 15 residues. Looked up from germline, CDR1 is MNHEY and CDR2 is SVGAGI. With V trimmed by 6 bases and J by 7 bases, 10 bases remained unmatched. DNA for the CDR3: TGTGCCAGCAGCGCGACTAGCGGGAGATCTGGGGAGCAGTACTTC. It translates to CASSATSGRSGEQYF.

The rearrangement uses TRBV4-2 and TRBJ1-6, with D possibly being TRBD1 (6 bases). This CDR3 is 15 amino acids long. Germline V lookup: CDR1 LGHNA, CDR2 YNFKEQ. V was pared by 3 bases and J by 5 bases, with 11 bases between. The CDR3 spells CASSHPRQDNSPLHF. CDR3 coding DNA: TGTGCCAGCAGCCACCCCCGACAGGATAATTCACCCCTCCACTTT.

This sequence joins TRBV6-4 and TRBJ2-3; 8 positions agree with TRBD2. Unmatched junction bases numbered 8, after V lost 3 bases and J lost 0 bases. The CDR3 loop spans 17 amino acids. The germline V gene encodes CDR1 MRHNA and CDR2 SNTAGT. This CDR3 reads CASSEEATGGSTDTQYF. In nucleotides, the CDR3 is TGTGCCAGCAGTGAAGAGGCTACGGGAGGGAGCACAGATACGCAGTATTTT.

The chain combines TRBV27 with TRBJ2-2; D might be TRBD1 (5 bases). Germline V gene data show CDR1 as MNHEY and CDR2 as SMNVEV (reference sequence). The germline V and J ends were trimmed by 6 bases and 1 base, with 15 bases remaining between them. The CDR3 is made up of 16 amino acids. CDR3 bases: TGTGCCAGCAGGGCAGCTTCCCAGGGGAACACCGGGGAGCTGTTTTTT. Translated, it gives CASRAASQGNTGELFF.

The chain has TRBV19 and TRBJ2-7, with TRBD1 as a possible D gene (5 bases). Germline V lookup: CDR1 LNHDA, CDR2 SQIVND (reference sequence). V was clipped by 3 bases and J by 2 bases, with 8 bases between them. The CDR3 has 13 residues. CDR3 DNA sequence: TGTGCCAGTAGTATTGCAGGGACCTACGAGCAGTACTTC. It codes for CASSIAGTYEQYF. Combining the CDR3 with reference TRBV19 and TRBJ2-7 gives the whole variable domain DGGITQSPKYLFRKEGQNVTLSCEQNLNHDAMYWYRQDPGQGLRLIYYSQIVNDFQKGDIAEGYSVSREKKESFPLTVTSAQKNPTAFYLCASSIAGTYEQYFGPGTRLTVT.

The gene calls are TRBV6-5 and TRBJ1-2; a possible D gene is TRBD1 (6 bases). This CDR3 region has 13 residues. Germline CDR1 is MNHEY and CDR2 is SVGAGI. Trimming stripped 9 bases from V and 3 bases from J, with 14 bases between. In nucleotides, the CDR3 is TGTGCCAGTCGGGACACGCAATACTATGGCTACACCTTC. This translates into CASRDTQYYGYTF.

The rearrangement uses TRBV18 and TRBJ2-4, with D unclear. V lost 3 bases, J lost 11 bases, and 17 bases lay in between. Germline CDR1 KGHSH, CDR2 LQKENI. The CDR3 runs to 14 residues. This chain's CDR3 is CASSPKPGAAFQYF. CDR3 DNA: TGTGCCAGCTCACCTAAACCGGGTGCTGCGTTTCAGTACTTC.

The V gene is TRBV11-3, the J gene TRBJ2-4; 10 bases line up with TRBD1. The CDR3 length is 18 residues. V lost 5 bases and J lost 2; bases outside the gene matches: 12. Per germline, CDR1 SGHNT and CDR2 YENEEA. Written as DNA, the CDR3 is TGTGCCAGCAGCCCGAGGGACAGGGGATCTAGTTCCAAAAACATTCAGTACTTC. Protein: CASSPRDRGSSSKNIQYF.

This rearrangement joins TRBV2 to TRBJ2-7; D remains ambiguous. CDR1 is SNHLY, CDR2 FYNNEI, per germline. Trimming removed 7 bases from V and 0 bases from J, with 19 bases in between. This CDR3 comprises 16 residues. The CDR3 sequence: CASTPKEQKNSYEQYF. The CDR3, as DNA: TGTGCCAGCACCCCCAAGGAACAGAAAAACTCCTACGAGCAGTACTTC.

Written as DNA, the CDR3 is TGTGCCAGCATTTCCGACAGATTTAACTATGGCTACACCTTC. Protein product: CASISDRFNYGYTF. V usage is TRBV2 and J usage is TRBJ1-2; TRBD1 might be the D (5 bases). There are 14 residues in the CDR3. The germline V and J ends were trimmed by 7 bases and 1 base, with 13 bases remaining between them. Germline V gene data show CDR1 as SNHLY and CDR2 as FYNNEI.

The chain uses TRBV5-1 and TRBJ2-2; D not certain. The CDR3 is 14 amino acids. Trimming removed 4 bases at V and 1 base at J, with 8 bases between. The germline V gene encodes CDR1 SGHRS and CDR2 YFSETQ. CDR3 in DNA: TGCGCCAGCAGCCGGGTCGTGAACACCGGGGAGCTGTTTTTT. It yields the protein CASSRVVNTGELFF.

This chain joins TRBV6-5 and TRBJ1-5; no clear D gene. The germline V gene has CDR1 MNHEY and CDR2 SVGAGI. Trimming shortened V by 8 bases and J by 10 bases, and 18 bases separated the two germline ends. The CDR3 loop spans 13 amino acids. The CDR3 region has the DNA TGTGCCAGCGATCTTGGGGTCCGGGGACCCCAGCATTTT. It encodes CASDLGVRGPQHF.

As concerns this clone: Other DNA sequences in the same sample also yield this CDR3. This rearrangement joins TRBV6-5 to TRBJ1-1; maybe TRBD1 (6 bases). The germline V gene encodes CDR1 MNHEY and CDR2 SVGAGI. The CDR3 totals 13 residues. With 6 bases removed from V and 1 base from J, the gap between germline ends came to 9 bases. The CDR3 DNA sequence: TGTGCCAGCAGCCCGACAGGGAACACTGAAGCTTTCTTT. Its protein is CASSPTGNTEAFF.

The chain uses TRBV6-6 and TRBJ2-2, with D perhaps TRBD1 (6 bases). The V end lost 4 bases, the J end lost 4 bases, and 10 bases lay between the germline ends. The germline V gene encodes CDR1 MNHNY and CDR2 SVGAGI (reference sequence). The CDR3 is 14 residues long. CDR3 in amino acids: CASSFTGSTGELFF. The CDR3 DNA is TGTGCCAGCAGTTTTACAGGGTCCACCGGGGAGCTGTTTTTT.

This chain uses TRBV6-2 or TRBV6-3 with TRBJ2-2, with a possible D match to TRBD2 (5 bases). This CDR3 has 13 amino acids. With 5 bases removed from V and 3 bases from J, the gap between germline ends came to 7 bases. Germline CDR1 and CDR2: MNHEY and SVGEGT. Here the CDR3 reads CASSERYTGELFF. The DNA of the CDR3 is TGTGCCAGCAGTGAGCGGTACACCGGGGAGCTGTTTTTT.

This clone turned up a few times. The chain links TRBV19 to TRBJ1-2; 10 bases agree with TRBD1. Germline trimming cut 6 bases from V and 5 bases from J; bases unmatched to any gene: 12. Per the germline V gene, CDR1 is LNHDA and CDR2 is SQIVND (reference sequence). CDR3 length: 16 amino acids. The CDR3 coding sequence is TGTGCCAGTAGGAACCCAAAAGGGACAGGGGAGTATGGCTACACCTTC. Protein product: CASRNPKGTGEYGYTF.

CDR3 in amino acids: CASSQVGTETGELFF. In nucleotides, the CDR3 is TGCGCCAGCAGCCAAGTCGGGACAGAAACCGGGGAGCTGTTTTTT. The chain carries TRBV4-3 and TRBJ2-2; 7 bases are shared with TRBD1. The CDR3 contains 15 residues. Losses at the gene ends were 1 base for V and 5 bases for J; bases not matched to a gene: 4. Germline loops: CDR1 LGHNA, CDR2 YSLEER.

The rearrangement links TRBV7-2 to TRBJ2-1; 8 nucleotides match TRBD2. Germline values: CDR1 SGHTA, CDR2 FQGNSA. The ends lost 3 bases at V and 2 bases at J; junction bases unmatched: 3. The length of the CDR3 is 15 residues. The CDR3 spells CASSFSGTPYNEQFF. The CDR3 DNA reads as TGTGCCAGCAGCTTTAGCGGGACTCCCTACAATGAGCAGTTCTTC.